This TCR beta chain was documented in a study of T cell responses to AZD1222 COVID-19 vaccine. The table came from immunoSEQ multiplex PCR; TCRdb's copy has only in-frame clones and leaves some out. The table records approximately 140,000 clones, less than 95% of them present only once. Study-level findings and limits: Nearly half of spike-specific TCRs reportedly go after variant regions that carry no mutations. At baseline, seropositivity was found in only six or seven AZD1222 recipients. Vaccine-associated CD4 TCRs spanned spike, dominant at 160-218 and 743-854. Increased Spike-specific TCR breadth and depth were observed after two AZD1222 doses.

In this sample, this clone turned up once. The antigen is unknown. Germline CDR1 LNHNV, CDR2 YYDKDF (reference sequence). The CDR3 has 13 residues. V dropped 9 bases and J dropped 1; count of bases not matched to a gene: 4. Material: peripheral blood, obtained on day 0 of AZD1222 vaccination. The chain employs TRBV15 and TRBJ2-3; 7 positions match TRBD2. The TCR comes from an adult in good health. CDR3 sequence (DNA): TGTGCCACACGCCGGGGGGGCACAGATACGCAGTATTTT. It encodes CATRRGGTDTQYF.